These T cell receptor beta chains were read from a single sample in a study of blood T cell repertoires in COVID-19. Clones were read by immunoSEQ multiplex PCR, and TCRdb kept only the in-frame ones, dropping some. This table holds around 260,000 clones, 86% found once. The source material was peripheral blood. All receptors come from a woman aged 25 to 39 with active or convalescent COVID-19. CDR3s leave out the opening cysteine and the closing phenylalanine or tryptophan. The order of the fields is V gene, J gene, CDR3 protein.

>TRBV4-1|TRBJ1-6
ASSQGQTGGDSPLH
>TRBV6-5|TRBJ2-2
ASSKRPRDGELF
>TRBV5-1|TRBJ2-1
ASSLGLEDEQF
>TRBV6-5|TRBJ2-3
ASSWTSGGLDTQY
>TRBV19|TRBJ1-5
ASSMGQGNWNQPQH
>TRBV7-6|TRBJ1-1
ASSLTGGTEAF
>TRBV18|TRBJ2-3
ASSPGLAWADTQY
>TRBV25-1|TRBJ1-3
ASSEEALGNTIY
>TRBV4-3|TRBJ1-5
ASSQDRGGSNQPQH
>TRBV4-3|TRBJ1-1
ASSQVASMNTEAF
>TRBV5-1|TRBJ1-3
ASSLVSQGTGNTIY
>TRBV3-1/TRBV3-2|TRBJ1-4
ASSQDGGGSNEKLF
>TRBV5-1|TRBJ1-5
ASSLGGSQPQH
>TRBV7-8|TRBJ1-1
ASSLEVEATEAF
>TRBV28|TRBJ2-5
ASSLSAGGRETQY
>TRBV5-4|TRBJ2-7
ASSLAGGLHEQY
>TRBV11-1|TRBJ2-7
ASSDGQGRDEQY
>TRBV4-3|TRBJ1-1
ASSQERGDEAF
>TRBV9|TRBJ2-5
ASSHIAGGLETQY
>TRBV7-2|TRBJ2-3
ASSLTPTDTQY
>TRBV6-1|TRBJ2-7
ASSESGSLYEQY
>TRBV3-1/TRBV3-2|TRBJ2-7
ASSPSSYEQY
>TRBV6-5|TRBJ2-5
ASSYSWTGSLETQY
>TRBV5-4|TRBJ1-1
ASSRNSDRGGTEAF
>TRBV9|TRBJ1-1
ASSVSEGGTEAF
>TRBV19|TRBJ1-2
ASRSRSRVEYGYT
>TRBV6-4|TRBJ2-3
ASSELASTDTQY
>TRBV5-1|TRBJ1-2
ASSPGGPTGYT
>TRBV7-2|TRBJ1-1
ASSPRRDSEAF
>TRBV28|TRBJ1-2
ASSYREAGYT
>TRBV5-8|TRBJ1-1
ASRGRLMNTEAF
>TRBV12-3/TRBV12-4|TRBJ2-5
ASSPGQKETQY
>TRBV19|TRBJ1-6
ASTRGTGSGSPLH
>TRBV15|TRBJ1-4
ATSGRQGVGEKLF
>TRBV7-8|TRBJ2-1
ASSRDTYYNEQF
>TRBV6-5|TRBJ2-5
ASSYGGTSKETQY
>TRBV2|TRBJ2-5
ATSGSGGAGETQY
>TRBV5-1|TRBJ1-2
ASSLDPGAGANYGYT
>TRBV28|TRBJ2-3
ASSPRDRGRWTDTQY
>TRBV9|TRBJ2-1
ASSAPGGAYNEQF
>TRBV7-2|TRBJ2-7
ASSRTGLAYEQY
>TRBV19|TRBJ1-1
ASSIQGAGEAF
>TRBV7-2|TRBJ1-2
ASSRTARDGYT
>TRBV5-1|TRBJ2-1
ASSPGTGENEQF
>TRBV6-2/TRBV6-3|TRBJ1-2
ASSANLGPGGYT
>TRBV4-3|TRBJ2-5
ASSQDILLPETQY
>TRBV19|TRBJ1-6
ASSIEFGSPNSPLH
>TRBV28|TRBJ1-3
ASSSRRSGNTIY
>TRBV6-5|TRBJ2-5
ASSQAGGNQETQY
>TRBV19|TRBJ1-5
ASSTDGDQPQH
>TRBV29-1|TRBJ2-3
SVEWGGTDTQY
>TRBV5-4|TRBJ2-5
ASSLTGQNGETQY
>TRBV15|TRBJ2-7
ATSRIGGRYEQY